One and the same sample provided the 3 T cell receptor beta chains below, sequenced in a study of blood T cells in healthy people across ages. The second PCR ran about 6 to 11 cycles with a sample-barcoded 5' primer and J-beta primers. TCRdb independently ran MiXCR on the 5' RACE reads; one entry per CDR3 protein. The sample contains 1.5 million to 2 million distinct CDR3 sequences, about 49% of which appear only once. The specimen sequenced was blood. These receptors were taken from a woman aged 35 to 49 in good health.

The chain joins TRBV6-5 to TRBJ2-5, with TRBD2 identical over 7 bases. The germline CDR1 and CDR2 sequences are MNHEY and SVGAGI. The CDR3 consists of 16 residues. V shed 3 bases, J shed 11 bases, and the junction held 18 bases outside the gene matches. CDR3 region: CASSYLQASGRREQYF. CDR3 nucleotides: TGTGCCAGCAGTTATTTACAGGCTAGCGGACGTCGTGAGCAGTACTTC.

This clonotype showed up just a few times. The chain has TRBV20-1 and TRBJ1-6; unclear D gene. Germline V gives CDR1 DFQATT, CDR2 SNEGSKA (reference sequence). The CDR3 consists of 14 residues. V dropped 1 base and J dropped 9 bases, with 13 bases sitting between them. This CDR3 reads CSARVSTSLSPLHF. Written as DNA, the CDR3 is TGCAGTGCTAGAGTTAGCACCTCCCTTTCACCCCTCCACTTT.

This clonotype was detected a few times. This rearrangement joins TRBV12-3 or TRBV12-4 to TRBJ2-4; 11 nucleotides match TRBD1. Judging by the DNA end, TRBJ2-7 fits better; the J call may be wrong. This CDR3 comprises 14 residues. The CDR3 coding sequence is TGTGCCAGCAGGCCGGACAGGGGGCTTTACGAGCAGTACTTC. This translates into CASRPDRGLYEQYF.